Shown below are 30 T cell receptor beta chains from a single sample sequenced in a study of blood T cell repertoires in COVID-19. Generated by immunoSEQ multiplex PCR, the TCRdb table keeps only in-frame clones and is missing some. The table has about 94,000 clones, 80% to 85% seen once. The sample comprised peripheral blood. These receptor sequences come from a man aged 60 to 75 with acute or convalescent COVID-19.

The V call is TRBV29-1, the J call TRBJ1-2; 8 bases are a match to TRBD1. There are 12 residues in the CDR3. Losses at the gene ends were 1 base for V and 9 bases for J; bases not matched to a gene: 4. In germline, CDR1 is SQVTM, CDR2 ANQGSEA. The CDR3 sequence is CSVEGQGSSYTF. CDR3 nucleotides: TGCAGCGTTGAAGGACAGGGGTCAAGCTACACCTTC.

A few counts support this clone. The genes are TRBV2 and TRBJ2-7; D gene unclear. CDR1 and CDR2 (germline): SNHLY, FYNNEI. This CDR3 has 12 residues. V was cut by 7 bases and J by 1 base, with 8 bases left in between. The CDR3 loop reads CASTDVSYEQYF. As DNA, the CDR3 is TGTGCCAGCACTGACGTTTCCTACGAGCAGTACTTC.

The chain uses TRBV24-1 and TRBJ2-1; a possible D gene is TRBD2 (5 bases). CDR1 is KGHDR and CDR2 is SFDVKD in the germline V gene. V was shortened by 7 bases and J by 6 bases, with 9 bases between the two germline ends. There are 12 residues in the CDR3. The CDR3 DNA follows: TGTGCCACCAGCCGCGGGTCCAATGAGCAGTTCTTC. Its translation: CATSRGSNEQFF.

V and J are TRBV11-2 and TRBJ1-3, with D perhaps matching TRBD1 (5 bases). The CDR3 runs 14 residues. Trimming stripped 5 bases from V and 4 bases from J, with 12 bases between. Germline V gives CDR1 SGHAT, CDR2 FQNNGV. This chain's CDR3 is CASSPGRGGNTIYF. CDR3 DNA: TGTGCCAGCAGCCCGGGGCGGGGCGGAAACACCATATATTTT. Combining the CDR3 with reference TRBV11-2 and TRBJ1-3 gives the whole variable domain EAGVAQSPRYKIIEKRQSVAFWCNPISGHATLYWYQQILGQGPKLLIQFQNNGVVDDSQLPKDRFSAERLKGVDSTLKIQPAKLEDSAVYLCASSPGRGGNTIYFGEGSWLTVV.

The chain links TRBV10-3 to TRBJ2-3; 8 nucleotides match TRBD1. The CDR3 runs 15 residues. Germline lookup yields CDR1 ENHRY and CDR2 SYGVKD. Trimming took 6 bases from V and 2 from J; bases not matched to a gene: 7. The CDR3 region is CAISGDRSLTDTQYF. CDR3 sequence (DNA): TGTGCCATCAGCGGGGACAGGAGCCTCACAGATACGCAGTATTTT.

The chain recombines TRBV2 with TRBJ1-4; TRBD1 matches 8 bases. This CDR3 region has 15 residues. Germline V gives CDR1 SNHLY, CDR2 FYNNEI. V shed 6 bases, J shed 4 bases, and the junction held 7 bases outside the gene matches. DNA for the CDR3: TGTGCCAGCAGCGAGGACAGGGCATATAATGAAAAACTGTTTTTT. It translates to CASSEDRAYNEKLFF.

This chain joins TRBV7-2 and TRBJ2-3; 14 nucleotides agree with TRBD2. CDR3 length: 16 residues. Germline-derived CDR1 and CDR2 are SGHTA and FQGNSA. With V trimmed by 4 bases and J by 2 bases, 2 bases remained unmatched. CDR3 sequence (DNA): TGTGCCAGCAGCTGGACTAGCGGGGGGACCACAGATACGCAGTATTTT. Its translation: CASSWTSGGTTDTQYF.

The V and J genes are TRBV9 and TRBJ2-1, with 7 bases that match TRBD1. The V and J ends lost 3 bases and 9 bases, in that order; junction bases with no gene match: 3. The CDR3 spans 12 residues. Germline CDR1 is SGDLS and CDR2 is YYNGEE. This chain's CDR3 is CASSGDRAEQFF. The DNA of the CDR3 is TGTGCCAGCAGCGGAGACAGGGCTGAGCAGTTCTTC.

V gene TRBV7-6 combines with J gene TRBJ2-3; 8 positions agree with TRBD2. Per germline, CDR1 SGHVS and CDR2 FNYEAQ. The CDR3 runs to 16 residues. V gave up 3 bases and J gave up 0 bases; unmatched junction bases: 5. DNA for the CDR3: TGTGCCAGCAGCTTGGCGGGGGGAACTAGCACAGATACGCAGTATTTT. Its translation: CASSLAGGTSTDTQYF.

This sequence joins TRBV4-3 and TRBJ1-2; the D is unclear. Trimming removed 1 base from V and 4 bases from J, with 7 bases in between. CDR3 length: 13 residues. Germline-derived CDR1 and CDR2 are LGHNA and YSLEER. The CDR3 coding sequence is TGCGCCAGCAGCCAAGGAGGGTCCTATGGCTACACCTTC. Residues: CASSQGGSYGYTF.

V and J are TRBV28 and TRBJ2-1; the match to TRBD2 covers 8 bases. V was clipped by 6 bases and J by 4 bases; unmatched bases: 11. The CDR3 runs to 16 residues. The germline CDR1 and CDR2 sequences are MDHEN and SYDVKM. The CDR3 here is CASRVVGLDRYNEQFF. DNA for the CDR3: TGTGCCAGCAGGGTAGTGGGACTAGACAGGTACAATGAGCAGTTCTTC.

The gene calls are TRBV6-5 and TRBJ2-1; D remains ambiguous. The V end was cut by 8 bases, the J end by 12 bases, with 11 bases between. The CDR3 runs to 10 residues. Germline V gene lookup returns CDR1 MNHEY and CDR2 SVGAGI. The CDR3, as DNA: TGTGCCAGCTCGGGTAACCGGCAGTTCTTC. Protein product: CASSGNRQFF.

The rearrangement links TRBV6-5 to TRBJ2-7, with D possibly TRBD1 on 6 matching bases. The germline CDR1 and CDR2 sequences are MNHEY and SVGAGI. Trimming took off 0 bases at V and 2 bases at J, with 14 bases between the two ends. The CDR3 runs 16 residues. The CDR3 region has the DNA TGTGCCAGCAGTTACTCGATGTCAGGGGTCCCCTACGAGCAGTACTTC. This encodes CASSYSMSGVPYEQYF.

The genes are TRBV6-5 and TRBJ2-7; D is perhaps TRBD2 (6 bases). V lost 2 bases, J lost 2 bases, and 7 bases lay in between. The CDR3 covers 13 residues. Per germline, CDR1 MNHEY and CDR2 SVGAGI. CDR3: CASSYGGTYEQYF. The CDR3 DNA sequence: TGTGCCAGCAGTTACGGGGGGACCTACGAGCAGTACTTC.

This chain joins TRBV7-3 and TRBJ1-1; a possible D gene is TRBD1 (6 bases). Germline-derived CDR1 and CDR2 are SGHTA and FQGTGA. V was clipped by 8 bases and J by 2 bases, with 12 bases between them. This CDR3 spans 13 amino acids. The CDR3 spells CASRGAGNTEAFF. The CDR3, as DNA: TGTGCCAGCCGGGGGGCAGGCAACACTGAAGCTTTCTTT.

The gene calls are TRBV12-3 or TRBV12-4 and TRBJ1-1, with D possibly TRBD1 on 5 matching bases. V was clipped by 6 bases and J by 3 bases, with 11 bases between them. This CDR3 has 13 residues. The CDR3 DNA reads TGTGCCAGCAGCCCAGGCAGGGACACTGAAGCTTTCTTT. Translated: CASSPGRDTEAFF.

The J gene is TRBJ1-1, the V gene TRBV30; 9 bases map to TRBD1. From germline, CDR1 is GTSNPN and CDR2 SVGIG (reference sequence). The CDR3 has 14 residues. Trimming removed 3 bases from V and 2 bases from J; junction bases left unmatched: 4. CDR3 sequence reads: CAWRQGAGNTEAFF. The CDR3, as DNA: TGTGCCTGGAGACAGGGGGCTGGAAACACTGAAGCTTTCTTT.

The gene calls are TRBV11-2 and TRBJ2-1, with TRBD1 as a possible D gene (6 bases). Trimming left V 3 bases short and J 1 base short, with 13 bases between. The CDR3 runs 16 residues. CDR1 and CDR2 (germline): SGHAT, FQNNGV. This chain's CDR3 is CASSFLRGNSYNEQFF. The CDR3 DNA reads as TGTGCCAGCAGCTTCCTCAGGGGAAATTCCTACAATGAGCAGTTCTTC.

Written as DNA, the CDR3 is TGTGCCAGCAGCGAAGGGGAAGGAAACACCATATATTTT. Protein product: CASSEGEGNTIYF. V gene TRBV11-2 combines with J gene TRBJ1-3; D might be TRBD1 (5 bases). The CDR3 sequence is 13 residues long. Per the germline V gene, CDR1 is SGHAT and CDR2 is FQNNGV. The germline V and J ends were trimmed by 5 bases and 4 bases, with 9 bases remaining between them.

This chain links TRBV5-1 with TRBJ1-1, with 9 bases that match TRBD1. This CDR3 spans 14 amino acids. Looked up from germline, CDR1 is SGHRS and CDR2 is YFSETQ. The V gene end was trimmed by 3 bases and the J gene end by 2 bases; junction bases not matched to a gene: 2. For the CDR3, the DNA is TGCGCCAGCAGCTGGGACAGGGTAAACACTGAAGCTTTCTTT. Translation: CASSWDRVNTEAFF.

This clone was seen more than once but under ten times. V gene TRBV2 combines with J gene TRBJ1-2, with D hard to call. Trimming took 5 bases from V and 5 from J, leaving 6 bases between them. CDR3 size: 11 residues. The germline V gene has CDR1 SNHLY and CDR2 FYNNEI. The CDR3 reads CASSPIYGYTF. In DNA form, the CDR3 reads TGTGCCAGCAGTCCTATTTATGGCTACACCTTC.

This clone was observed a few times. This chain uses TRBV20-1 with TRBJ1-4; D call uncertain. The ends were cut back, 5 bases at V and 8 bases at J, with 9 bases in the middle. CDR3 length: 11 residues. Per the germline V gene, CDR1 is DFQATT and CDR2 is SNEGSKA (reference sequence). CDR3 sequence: CSAQLREKLFF. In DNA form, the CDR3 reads TGCAGTGCTCAATTACGGGAAAAACTGTTTTTT.

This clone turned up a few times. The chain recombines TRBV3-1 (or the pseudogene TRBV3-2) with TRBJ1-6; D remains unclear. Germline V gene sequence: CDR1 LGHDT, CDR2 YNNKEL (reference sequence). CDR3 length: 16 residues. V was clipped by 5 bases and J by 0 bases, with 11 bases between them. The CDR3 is CASSLIPNSYNSPLHF. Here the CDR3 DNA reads TGTGCCAGCAGCTTAATACCTAACTCCTATAATTCACCCCTCCACTTT.

Here the CDR3 reads CASRDSKGTEAFF. In DNA form, the CDR3 reads TGTGCCAGCAGGGACAGCAAAGGCACTGAAGCTTTCTTT. The chain has TRBV6-5 and TRBJ1-1, with TRBD1 as a possible D gene (6 bases). Germline lookup yields CDR1 MNHEY and CDR2 SVGAGI. Trimming took 6 bases from V and 4 from J, leaving 12 bases between them. The CDR3 is made up of 13 amino acids.

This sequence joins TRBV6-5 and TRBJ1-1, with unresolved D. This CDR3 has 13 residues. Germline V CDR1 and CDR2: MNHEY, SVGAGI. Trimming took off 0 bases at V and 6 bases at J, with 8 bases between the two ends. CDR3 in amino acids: CASSYSTPSEAFF. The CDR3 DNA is TGTGCCAGCAGTTACTCAACACCTTCTGAAGCTTTCTTT.

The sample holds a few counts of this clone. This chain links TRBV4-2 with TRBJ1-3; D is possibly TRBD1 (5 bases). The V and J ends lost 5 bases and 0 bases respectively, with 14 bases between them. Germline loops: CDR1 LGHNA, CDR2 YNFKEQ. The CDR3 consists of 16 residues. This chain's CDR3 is CASSTLTVHSGNTIYF. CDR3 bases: TGTGCCAGCAGCACCCTGACAGTTCACTCTGGAAACACCATATATTTT.

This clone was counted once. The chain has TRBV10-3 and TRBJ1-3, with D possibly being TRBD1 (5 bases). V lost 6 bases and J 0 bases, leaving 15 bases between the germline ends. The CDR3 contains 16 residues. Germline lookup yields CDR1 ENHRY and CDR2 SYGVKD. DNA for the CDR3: TGTGCCATCAGGGGGTCAGGGCAACTCTCTGGAAACACCATATATTTT. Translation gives CAIRGSGQLSGNTIYF.

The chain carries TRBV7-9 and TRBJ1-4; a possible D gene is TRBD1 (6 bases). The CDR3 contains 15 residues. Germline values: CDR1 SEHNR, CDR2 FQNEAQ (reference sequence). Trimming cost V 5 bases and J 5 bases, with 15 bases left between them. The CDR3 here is CASSDSGQRNEKLFF. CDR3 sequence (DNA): TGTGCCAGCAGCGACTCTGGACAGAGAAATGAAAAACTGTTTTTT.

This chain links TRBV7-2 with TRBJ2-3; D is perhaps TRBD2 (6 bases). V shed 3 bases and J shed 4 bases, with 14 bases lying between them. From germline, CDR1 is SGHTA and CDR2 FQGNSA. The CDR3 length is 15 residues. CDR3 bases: TGTGCCAGCAGCTTCCGGGACTCCCCGCCAGATACGCAGTATTTT. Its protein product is CASSFRDSPPDTQYF.

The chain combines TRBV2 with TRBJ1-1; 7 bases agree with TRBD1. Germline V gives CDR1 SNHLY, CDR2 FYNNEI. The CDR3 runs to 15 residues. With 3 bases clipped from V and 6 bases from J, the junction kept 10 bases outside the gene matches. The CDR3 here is CASSDRTGPGAEAFF. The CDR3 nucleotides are TGTGCCAGCAGTGATAGGACAGGCCCTGGCGCTGAAGCTTTCTTT. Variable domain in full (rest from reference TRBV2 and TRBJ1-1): EPEVTQTPSHQVTQMGQEVILRCVPISNHLYFYWYRQILGQKVEFLVSFYNNEISEKSEIFDDQFSVERPDGSNFTLKIRSTKLEDSAMYFCASSDRTGPGAEAFFGQGTRLTVV.